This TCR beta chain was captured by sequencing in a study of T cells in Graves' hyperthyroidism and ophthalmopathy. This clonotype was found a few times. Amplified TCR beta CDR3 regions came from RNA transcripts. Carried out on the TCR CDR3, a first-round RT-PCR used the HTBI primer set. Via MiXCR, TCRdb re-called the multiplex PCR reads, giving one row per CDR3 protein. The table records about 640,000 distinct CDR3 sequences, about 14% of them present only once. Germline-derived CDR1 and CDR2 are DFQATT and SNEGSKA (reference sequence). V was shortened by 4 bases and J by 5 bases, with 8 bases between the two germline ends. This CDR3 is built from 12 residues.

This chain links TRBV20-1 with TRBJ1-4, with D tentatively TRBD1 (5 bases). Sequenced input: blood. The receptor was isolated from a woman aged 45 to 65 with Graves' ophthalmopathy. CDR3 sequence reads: CSATGINEKLFF. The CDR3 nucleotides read TGCAGTGCTACAGGGATAAATGAAAAACTGTTTTTT.